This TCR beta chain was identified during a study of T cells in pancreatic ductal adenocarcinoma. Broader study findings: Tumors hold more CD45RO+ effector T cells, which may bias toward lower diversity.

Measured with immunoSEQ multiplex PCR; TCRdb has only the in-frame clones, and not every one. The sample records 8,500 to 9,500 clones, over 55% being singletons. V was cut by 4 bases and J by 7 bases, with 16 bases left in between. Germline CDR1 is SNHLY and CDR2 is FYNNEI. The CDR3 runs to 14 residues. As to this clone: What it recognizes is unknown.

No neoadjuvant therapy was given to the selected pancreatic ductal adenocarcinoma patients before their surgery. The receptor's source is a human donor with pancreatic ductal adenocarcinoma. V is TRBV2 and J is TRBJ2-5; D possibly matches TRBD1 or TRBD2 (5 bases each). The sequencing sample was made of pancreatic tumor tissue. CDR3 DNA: TGTGCCAGCAGTGCCGGGACCCGTCGCGGGACCCAGTACTTC. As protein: CASSAGTRRGTQYF.